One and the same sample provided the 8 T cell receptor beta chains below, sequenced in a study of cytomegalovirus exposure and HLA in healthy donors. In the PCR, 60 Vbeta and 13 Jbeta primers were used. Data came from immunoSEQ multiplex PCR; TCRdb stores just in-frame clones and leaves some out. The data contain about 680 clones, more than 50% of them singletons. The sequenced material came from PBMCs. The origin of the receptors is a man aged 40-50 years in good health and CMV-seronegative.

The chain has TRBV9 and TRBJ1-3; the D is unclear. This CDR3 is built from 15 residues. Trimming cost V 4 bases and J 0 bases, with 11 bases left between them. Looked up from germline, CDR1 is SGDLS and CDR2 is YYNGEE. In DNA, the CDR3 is TGTGCCAGCAGCCCCGTCGGGAGCTCTGGAAACACCATATATTTT. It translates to CASSPVGSSGNTIYF.

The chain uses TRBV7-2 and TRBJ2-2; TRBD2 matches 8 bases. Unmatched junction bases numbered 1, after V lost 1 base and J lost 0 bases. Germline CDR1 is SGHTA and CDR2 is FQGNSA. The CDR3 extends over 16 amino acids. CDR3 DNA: TGTGCCAGCAGCTTAGTACTAGCGGCGAACACCGGGGAGCTGTTTTTT. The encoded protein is CASSLVLAANTGELFF.

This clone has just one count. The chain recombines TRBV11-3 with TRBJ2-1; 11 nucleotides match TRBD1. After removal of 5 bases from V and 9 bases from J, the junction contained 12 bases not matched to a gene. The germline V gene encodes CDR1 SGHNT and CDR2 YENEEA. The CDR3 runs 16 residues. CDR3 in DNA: TGTGCCAGCAGCCCACCGGGGACAGGGGGTATGGGTGAGCAGTTCTTC. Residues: CASSPPGTGGMGEQFF. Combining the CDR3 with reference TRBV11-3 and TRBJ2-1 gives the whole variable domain EAGVVQSPRYKIIEKKQPVAFWCNPISGHNTLYWYLQNLGQGPELLIRYENEEAVDDSQLPKDRFSAERLKGVDSTLKIQPAELGDSAVYLCASSPPGTGGMGEQFFGPGTRLTVL.

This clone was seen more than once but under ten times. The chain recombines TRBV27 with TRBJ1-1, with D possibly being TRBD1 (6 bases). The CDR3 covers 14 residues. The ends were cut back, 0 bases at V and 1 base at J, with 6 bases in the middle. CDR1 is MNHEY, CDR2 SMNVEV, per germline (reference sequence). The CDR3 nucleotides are TGTGCCAGCAGTTTATCCAGGGGGAACACTGAAGCTTTCTTT. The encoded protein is CASSLSRGNTEAFF.

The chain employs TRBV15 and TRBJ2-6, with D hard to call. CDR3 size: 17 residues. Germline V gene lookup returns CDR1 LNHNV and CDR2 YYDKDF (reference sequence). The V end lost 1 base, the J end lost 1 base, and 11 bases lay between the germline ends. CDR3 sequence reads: CATSRGRLQSGANVLTF. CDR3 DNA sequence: TGTGCCACCAGCAGAGGAAGACTTCAGTCTGGGGCCAACGTCCTGACTTTC.

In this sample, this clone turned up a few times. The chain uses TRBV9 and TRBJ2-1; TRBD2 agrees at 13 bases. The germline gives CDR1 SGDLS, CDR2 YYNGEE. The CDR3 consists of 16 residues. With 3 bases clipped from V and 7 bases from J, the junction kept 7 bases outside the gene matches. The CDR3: CASSDRTSGSKNEQFF. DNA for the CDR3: TGTGCCAGCAGCGACCGGACTAGCGGGAGTAAAAATGAGCAGTTCTTC.

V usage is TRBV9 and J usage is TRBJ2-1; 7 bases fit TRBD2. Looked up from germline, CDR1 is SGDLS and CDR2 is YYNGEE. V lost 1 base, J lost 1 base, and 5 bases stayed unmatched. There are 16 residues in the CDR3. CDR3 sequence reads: CASSVKTGGSYNEQFF. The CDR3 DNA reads TGTGCCAGCAGCGTAAAAACGGGAGGATCCTACAATGAGCAGTTCTTC.

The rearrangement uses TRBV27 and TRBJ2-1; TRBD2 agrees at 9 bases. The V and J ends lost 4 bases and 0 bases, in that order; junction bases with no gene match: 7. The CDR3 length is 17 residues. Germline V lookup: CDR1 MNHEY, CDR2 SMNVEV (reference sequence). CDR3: CASSSPLAGSSYNEQFF. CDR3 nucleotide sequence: TGTGCCAGCAGTTCTCCACTAGCGGGTAGCTCCTACAATGAGCAGTTCTTC.